This TCR beta chain was identified in a study of T-cell memory formation after mild COVID-19. Study-wide findings and caveats: There was a balanced CD4/CD8 profile in clones contracting day 15 to 85, and later expanders leaned CD4+. Mainly in CM and EM were contracting CD4+ clones; CD8+ were in EMRA. Prior to infection, memory already included some responding clones, suggesting cross-reactive memory joined.

TCR alpha and TCR beta cDNA libraries carrying sample barcodes and UMIs were produced by 5'RACE using constant-segment primers. MiXCR was run by TCRdb on the 5' RACE reads, yielding one entry per CDR3 protein. The sample lists about 470,000 distinct CDR3 sequences, 18% occurring once. In this sample, this clonotype turned up many times. Its antigen is currently unknown. The CDR3 runs 15 residues. V lost 4 bases and J lost 4; bases outside the gene matches: 8. CDR1 SGDLS and CDR2 YYNGEE come from the germline V gene. This chain links TRBV9 with TRBJ2-5; 9 bases map to TRBD2. The TCR originated in an adult woman who had mild COVID-19 (a few samples of this study predate the infection). Cell type and time point are not known. Material for sequencing was PBMCs or a T cell subset sorted from them (not recorded which). CDR3 sequence: CASSQTGTSLETQYF. CDR3 DNA: TGTGCCAGCAGCCAAACCGGGACTAGCCTAGAGACCCAGTACTTC.